The rows below give T cell receptor beta chains drawn from one sample of a study of naive CD8 T cells in extremely preterm neonates. Here immunoSEQ multiplex PCR was the method, and the copy in TCRdb shows in-frame clones only, minus some. The top ten hold around 0.56% of the sample, which has about 4,900 clones, 95% to 98% seen once. The specimen sequenced was naive CD8+ T cells from cord blood. The receptors were sampled from a newborn in good health. Each CDR3 is given with its conserved first and last residue. The order of the fields is J gene, D gene, V gene, clone size, CDR3 protein, CDR3 DNA. D genes are given only for firm matches. Rows give clone size only sometimes, using once, few, many, or a class for an expanded clone.

TRBJ2-2 | TRBD2 | TRBV9 | NA | CASSLRLAGAGGGELFF | TGTGCCAGCAGCTTGAGACTAGCGGGAGCCGGCGGCGGGGAGCTGTTTTTT
TRBJ2-3 | TRBD2 | TRBV27 | NA | CASSLAGRDTDTQYF | TGTGCCAGCAGCTTAGCGGGGAGAGACACAGATACGCAGTATTTT
TRBJ1-2 | TRBD1 | TRBV28 | NA | CASSLGQGYYGYTF | TGTGCCAGCAGTCTAGGACAGGGCTACTATGGCTACACCTTC
TRBJ2-7 | TRBD1 | TRBV10-3 | NA | CAISDIRDRAKDEQYF | TGTGCCATCAGTGACATCCGGGACAGGGCGAAGGACGAGCAGTACTTC
TRBJ1-1 | NA | TRBV27 | NA | CASSFKTGQGMNTEAFF | TGTGCCAGCAGTTTTAAAACTGGGCAGGGAATGAACACTGAAGCTTTCTTT
TRBJ1-1 | NA | TRBV27 | NA | CASSPGGYTEAFF | TGTGCCAGCAGTCCGGGGGGGTACACTGAAGCTTTCTTT
TRBJ2-1 | NA | TRBV27 | NA | CASSLTVLNEQFF | TGTGCCAGCAGTTTAACGGTTCTCAATGAGCAGTTCTTC
TRBJ2-1 | NA | TRBV30 | NA | CAWSPRVNEQFF | TGTGCCTGGAGTCCCAGGGTCAATGAGCAGTTCTTC
TRBJ2-3 | TRBD2 | TRBV7-3 | NA | CASSSGTSGSTDTQYF | TGTGCCAGCAGCTCCGGGACTAGCGGGAGCACAGATACGCAGTATTTT
TRBJ2-2 | TRBD2 | TRBV5-1 | once | CASSLLAGGLANTGELFF | TGCGCCAGCAGTCTACTAGCGGGGGGGCTCGCGAACACCGGGGAGCTGTTTTTT
TRBJ1-1 | TRBD1 | TRBV4-3 | NA | CASSQVLKATGGTEAFF | TGCGCCAGCAGCCAAGTGTTGAAGGCAACAGGGGGGACTGAAGCTTTCTTT
TRBJ2-7 | NA | TRBV30 | NA | CAWNAPGTYEQYF | TGTGCCTGGAACGCCCCCGGGACCTACGAGCAGTACTTC
TRBJ1-3 | NA | TRBV9 | NA | CASSPQGNTIYF | TGTGCCAGCAGCCCACAGGGAAACACCATATATTTT
TRBJ1-1 | TRBD1 | TRBV4-3 | NA | CASSPRQGNTEAFF | TGCGCCAGCAGCCCTCGACAGGGGAACACTGAAGCTTTCTTT
TRBJ1-2 | TRBD1 | TRBV29-1 | NA | CSALTGGKGGYTF | TGCAGCGCCTTGACAGGGGGGAAAGGTGGCTACACCTTC
TRBJ1-5 | TRBD1 | TRBV4-1 | NA | CASSHVQGAAQPQHF | TGCGCCAGCAGCCACGTTCAGGGGGCAGCTCAGCCCCAGCATTTT
TRBJ1-2 | NA | TRBV5-1 | NA | CASSLAGHNYGYTF | TGCGCCAGCAGCTTGGCGGGACATAACTATGGCTACACCTTC
TRBJ2-2 | NA | TRBV13 | NA | CASSLGELNTGELFF | TGTGCCAGCAGCCTAGGGGAGCTTAACACCGGGGAGCTGTTTTTT
TRBJ1-2 | NA | TRBV20-1 | NA | CSARESSGYTF | TGCAGTGCTAGAGAAAGTAGTGGCTACACCTTC
TRBJ2-3 | TRBD1 | TRBV7-8 | NA | CASSHHALGQGSSTDTQYF | TGTGCCAGCAGCCACCACGCCCTTGGACAGGGCTCTAGCACAGATACGCAGTATTTT